The rows below give T cell receptor beta chains drawn from one sample of a study of Graves' ophthalmopathy and Graves' hyperthyroidism. TCRdb itself ran the multiplex PCR reads through MiXCR, one entry per CDR3 protein. The table records some 350,000 distinct CDR3 sequences, about a sixth of them present only once. The sample comprised peripheral blood. The origin of the receptors is an adult woman with stable Graves' hyperthyroidism. The CDR3 runs from the conserved cysteine through the conserved F or W. The D gene is left open where the match is weak. The listing skips clone size in some rows; elsewhere it reads once, few, many or a size class.

DNA	CDR3	V	size	J	D
TGTGCCAGCAAGAAAGGTCCAGGCGTAGAGACCCAGTACTTC	CASKKGPGVETQYF	TRBV6-1	many	TRBJ2-5	NA
TGTGCCAGCAAACCTGTGACAGGGGGACAAGAGACCCAGTACTTC	CASKPVTGGQETQYF	TRBV6-2/TRBV6-3	many	TRBJ2-5	TRBD1
TGTGCCAGCAGTTTATGGGCAAGGAGGGCTAGCGGTTTAGAGACCCAGTACTTC	CASSLWARRASGLETQYF	TRBV28	many	TRBJ2-5	TRBD2
TGTGCTAGTGGAAACCCCGTGACAGCTAACTATGGCTACACCTTC	CASGNPVTANYGYTF	TRBV12-5	many	TRBJ1-2	NA
TGTGCCAGCAGCGTAGGCTGGGGCGAGCAGTACTTC	CASSVGWGEQYF	TRBV9	many	TRBJ2-7	NA
TGTGCCAGCAGCCAAGGGGACCGTCGGTACCAAGAGACCCAGTACTTC	CASSQGDRRYQETQYF	TRBV4-2	many	TRBJ2-5	NA
TGTGCCAGCAGCCAATCGGGACAGGGATACTATGGCTACACCTTC	CASSQSGQGYYGYTF	TRBV16	many	TRBJ1-2	TRBD1
TGCAGTGCTAGAGATTTTCGGGAGGGGGGCAAAAACATTCAGTACTTC	CSARDFREGGKNIQYF	TRBV20-1	many	TRBJ2-4	TRBD2
TGTGCCAGCAAGTTCGCGGGTGGCAACTATGGCTACACCTTC	CASKFAGGNYGYTF	TRBV6-5	many	TRBJ1-2	NA
TGTGCCAGCAGCAGGCAGATCTCTGGAAACACCATATATTTT	CASSRQISGNTIYF	TRBV14	few	TRBJ1-3	NA
TGCGCCAGCAGCTTGGCCAGGGGTCATGGGGCCAACGTCCTGACTTTC	CASSLARGHGANVLTF	TRBV5-1	many	TRBJ2-6	NA
TGTGCCAGCAGCGGGACAGGGTTGCGCTATGGCTACACCTTC	CASSGTGLRYGYTF	TRBV6-1	NA	TRBJ1-2	TRBD1
TGTGCCAGCAGTTGGGACGGACAGGGGCAAGAGACCCAGTACTTC	CASSWDGQGQETQYF	TRBV28	NA	TRBJ2-5	TRBD1
TGTGCCAGCAGCCCGGGCGTCGCCATTCAGTACTTC	CASSPGVAIQYF	TRBV28	many	TRBJ2-4	NA
TGTGCCAGCAGCTTAGTTGGGCAGGGGGACACCGGGGAGCTGTTTTTT	CASSLVGQGDTGELFF	TRBV11-2	NA	TRBJ2-2	TRBD1
TGTGCCACCAGTGATCGGGACAGGGGATGGCAAGAGACCCAGTACTTC	CATSDRDRGWQETQYF	TRBV24-1	NA	TRBJ2-5	TRBD1
TGTGCCAGCAGTTCGGGTGTTCAGCCCCAGCATTTT	CASSSGVQPQHF	TRBV6-2/TRBV6-3	many	TRBJ1-5	NA
TGTGCCAGCAGCCTATCCGGACAGGTTATCGGAGCTTTCTTT	CASSLSGQVIGAFF	TRBV13	many	TRBJ1-1	TRBD1
TGTGCCAGCAGCTCTTCTTTGGCTAATTCCTACGAGCAGTACTTC	CASSSSLANSYEQYF	TRBV9	NA	TRBJ2-7	NA
TGCAGCGTTGAGGGGGTTGGGGCCAACGTCCTGACTTTC	CSVEGVGANVLTF	TRBV29-1	many	TRBJ2-6	NA
TGTGCCTGTGGTTTAGCGGGAGGGTTCGGGGAGCTGTTTTTT	CACGLAGGFGELFF	TRBV30	many	TRBJ2-2	TRBD2
TGTGCCAGCAGCTTAGGATTCAGGGGCAGGGGTATGAACACTGAAGCTTTCTTT	CASSLGFRGRGMNTEAFF	TRBV11-2	NA	TRBJ1-1	NA
TGTGCCAGCAGCTTGTTTTCGTGGACCGGGGAGCTGTTTTTT	CASSLFSWTGELFF	TRBV7-2	many	TRBJ2-2	NA
TGTGCCAGCAGCTTAGATGTGCTAGCGGGAACCTACGAGCAGTACTTC	CASSLDVLAGTYEQYF	TRBV7-2	many	TRBJ2-7	TRBD2
TGTGCCAGCAGTTATCTCCAGGGCGACACTGAAGCTTTCTTT	CASSYLQGDTEAFF	TRBV6-6	many	TRBJ1-1	NA
TGTGCCAGCAGTTACATCGACACCGGGGAGCTGTTTTTT	CASSYIDTGELFF	TRBV6-2/TRBV6-3	NA	TRBJ2-2	NA
TGTGCCAGCAGCCCCGTAGGGCAGTTCGAAGCTTTCTTT	CASSPVGQFEAFF	TRBV11-2	many	TRBJ1-1	NA
TGCAGTGCTGATGGACCGGCCGGAGAGCAGTACTTC	CSADGPAGEQYF	TRBV20-1	NA	TRBJ2-7	NA
TGTGCCAGTAGTATACTGTTAGTGGGAGAACAGCCCCAGCATTTT	CASSILLVGEQPQHF	TRBV19	many	TRBJ1-5	NA
TGTGCCAGCAGCAGGAAGAAGGGACAGAGCATCTCTGGGGCCAACGTCCTGACTTTC	CASSRKKGQSISGANVLTF	TRBV11-1	NA	TRBJ2-6	TRBD1
TGTGCCACCAGTGCCAGGATTAATCAGCCCCAGCATTTT	CATSARINQPQHF	TRBV24-1	few	TRBJ1-5	NA
TGTGCCAGCAGTGAAGCGGGAGCGGTAAACATTCAGTACTTC	CASSEAGAVNIQYF	TRBV6-1	many	TRBJ2-4	NA
TGCAGTGCTAGTACTAGCGGGAGGGCCGGTTACGAGCAGTACTTC	CSASTSGRAGYEQYF	TRBV20-1	many	TRBJ2-7	TRBD2
TGCAGTGCTATTGGACAGGGTGGCTTCGGGGCCAAAAACATTCAGTACTTC	CSAIGQGGFGAKNIQYF	TRBV20-1	NA	TRBJ2-4	TRBD1
TGTGCCAGCAGTTTATCGGTTGGGGCTAACACTGAAGCTTTCTTT	CASSLSVGANTEAFF	TRBV27	many	TRBJ1-1	NA
TGTGCCAGCAGCTCGACTAGCGGGGGAGACTACGAGCAGTACTTC	CASSSTSGGDYEQYF	TRBV7-9	many	TRBJ2-7	TRBD2
TGCGCCAGCCCCTCACTCCGAGGACAGCCCTACGAGCAGTACTTC	CASPSLRGQPYEQYF	TRBV10-1	many	TRBJ2-7	NA
TGTGCCAGCACCAAAGGGACGGAACAAGAGACCCAGTACTTC	CASTKGTEQETQYF	TRBV2	many	TRBJ2-5	NA
TGTGCCAGTAGTATCGTAGGGGATAGCAATCAGCCCCAGCATTTT	CASSIVGDSNQPQHF	TRBV19	many	TRBJ1-5	NA
TGTGCCAGCAGTTTTATTGACAGCAATCAGCCCCAGCATTTT	CASSFIDSNQPQHF	TRBV27	NA	TRBJ1-5	NA
TGTGCTAGTGGCAGGACAGGCGCCCTTGGCTACACCTTC	CASGRTGALGYTF	TRBV12-5	NA	TRBJ1-2	TRBD1
TGCGCCAGCAGCCAAGATCCTCAAGAGCCCTACGAGCAGTACTTC	CASSQDPQEPYEQYF	TRBV4-1	NA	TRBJ2-7	NA
TGTGCCAGCAGTTTATGGGTTACACCGGGACAGGGCCACGAGCAGTACTTC	CASSLWVTPGQGHEQYF	TRBV12-3/TRBV12-4	few	TRBJ2-7	TRBD1
TGTGCCAGCAGTGAGAACCGCCCCTCATACGAGCAGTACTTC	CASSENRPSYEQYF	TRBV2	many	TRBJ2-7	NA
TGTGCCAGCAGTGTGGAGGGCGACTCTGGAAACACCATATATTTT	CASSVEGDSGNTIYF	TRBV2	few	TRBJ1-3	NA
TGTGCCAGCAGCACGGGACAGTCCCTCGAGCAGTACTTC	CASSTGQSLEQYF	TRBV6-5	many	TRBJ2-7	TRBD1
TGTGCCAGCAGCTTACAAGGGACTAGCGGAACCTACGAGCAGTACTTC	CASSLQGTSGTYEQYF	TRBV7-2	many	TRBJ2-7	TRBD2
TGTGCCAGCAGTTACCCCCTAGCGGGAGGGTTAAATGGAGAGACCCAGTACTTC	CASSYPLAGGLNGETQYF	TRBV6-5	many	TRBJ2-5	TRBD2
TGTGCCAGCAGTCGGCTACCTTTGGGCACAGATACGCAGTATTTT	CASSRLPLGTDTQYF	TRBV6-1	NA	TRBJ2-3	NA
TGTGCCAGCACACGAGGCAGGGGGCGAGGAAACACTGAAGCTTTCTTT	CASTRGRGRGNTEAFF	TRBV6-1	NA	TRBJ1-1	TRBD1
TGTGCCAGCAGTTACCTTCAAGGGGGGGGAATGAACACTGAAGCTTTCTTT	CASSYLQGGGMNTEAFF	TRBV6-5	NA	TRBJ1-1	NA
TGCAGCGGCAGGGGACAGCGGCTCGAAGCTTTCTTT	CSGRGQRLEAFF	TRBV29-1	many	TRBJ1-1	TRBD1
TGTGCCACCAGTGACGGGGACGTCTTGGACACTGAAGCTTTCTTT	CATSDGDVLDTEAFF	TRBV24-1	many	TRBJ1-1	NA